The subject of this entry is one TCR beta chain. Antigen specificity is unknown. These data come from a study of cytomegalovirus exposure and HLA in healthy donors. Study findings and constraints: A later analysis showed TCR association rates differing by HLA locus, peaking at DRB1 and lowest at HLA-C. The classifier, whose performance was assessed in both the original and validation cohorts, reportedly diagnosed cytomegalovirus status with high specificity and sensitivity.

The CDR3 sequence is 14 residues long. Germline V gene data show CDR1 as MNHEY and CDR2 as SMNVEV (reference sequence). The ends were cut back, 7 bases at V and 6 bases at J, with 19 bases in the middle. PCR employed 60 Vbeta and 13 Jbeta primers. Original handling: There were 80 million to 95 million unique TCR beta chains by a later count, and around 10 million of them were shared. Method: immunoSEQ multiplex PCR; TCRdb's copy keeps in-frame clones and lacks some. Clonal size and the V and J genes are those of that table, whereas D and trimming came from the DNA. The sample shows approximately 220,000 clones, about 75% of them seen only once. Nominally healthy donors provided the samples, though records likely missed some immune exposures.

The chain recombines TRBV27 with TRBJ2-7; D is perhaps TRBD2 (5 bases). The sequence came from a man younger than 30 in good health and CMV-seronegative. Sequencing used PBMCs. CDR3 DNA sequence: TGTGCCAGCACCTCACCGGGATGGGTGGGCGAGCAGTACTTC. Amino acids: CASTSPGWVGEQYF.